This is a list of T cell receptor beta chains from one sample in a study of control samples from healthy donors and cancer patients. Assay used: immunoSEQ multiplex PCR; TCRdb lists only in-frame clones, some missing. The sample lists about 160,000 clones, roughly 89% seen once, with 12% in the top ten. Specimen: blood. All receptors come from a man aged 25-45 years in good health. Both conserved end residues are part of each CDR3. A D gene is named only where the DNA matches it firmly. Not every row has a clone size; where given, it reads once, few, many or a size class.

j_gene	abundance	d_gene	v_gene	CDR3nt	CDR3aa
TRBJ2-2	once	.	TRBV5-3	TGTGCCATTTCCCCTCAATGTTGGGACTTCCCTAATTGGGAGCTGTTTTTT	CAISPQCWDFPNWELFF
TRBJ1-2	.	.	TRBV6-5	TGTGCCAGCAGGGCTCCAGTGGGTGGCTACACCTTC	CASRAPVGGYTF
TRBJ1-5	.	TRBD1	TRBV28	TGTGCTAGCAGTTTTGGACAGGGAGGGGGCCTCAATCAGCCCCAGCATTTT	CASSFGQGGGLNQPQHF
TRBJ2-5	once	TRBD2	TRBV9	TGTGCCAGCAGCGCCAAGACTAGCCGGGCAGAGACCCAGTACTTC	CASSAKTSRAETQYF
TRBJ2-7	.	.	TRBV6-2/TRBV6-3	TGTGCCAGCAGTGTTCTCACAGGGTTTAGCTCCTACGAGCAGTACTTC	CASSVLTGFSSYEQYF
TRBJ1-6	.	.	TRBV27	TGTGCCAGCAGTTTAAAGCAGGGAAGCTCACCCCTCCACTTT	CASSLKQGSSPLHF
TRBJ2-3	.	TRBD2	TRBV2	TGTGCCAGCAGGGAACTAGCGGGGGGGACAGATACGCAGTATTTT	CASRELAGGTDTQYF
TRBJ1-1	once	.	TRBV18	TGTGCCAGCTCACCACTTTATCAACAGGGGAACACTGAAGCTTTCTTT	CASSPLYQQGNTEAFF
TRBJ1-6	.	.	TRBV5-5	TGTGCCAGCAGCTTACAGGTCCCGGGGGATTCACCCCTCCACTTT	CASSLQVPGDSPLHF
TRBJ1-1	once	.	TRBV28	TGTGCCAGCAGTACCCTCGTGGGAGCTTTCTTT	CASSTLVGAFF
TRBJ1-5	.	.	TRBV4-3	TGCGCCAGCAGCCAAGGGTTGATTCAGCCCCAGCATTTT	CASSQGLIQPQHF
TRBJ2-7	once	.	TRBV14	TGTGCCAGCAGCCCTGTGAACCTCGGGAGCGATTCCTACGAGCAGTACTTC	CASSPVNLGSDSYEQYF
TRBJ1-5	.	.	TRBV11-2	TGTGCCAGCAGCCCCTTACATAGCAATCAGCCCCAGCATTTT	CASSPLHSNQPQHF
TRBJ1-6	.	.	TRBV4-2	TGTGCCAGCAGCCAAGAGTGGGGAGCGAATTCACCCCTCCACTTT	CASSQEWGANSPLHF
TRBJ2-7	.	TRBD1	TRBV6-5	TGTGCCAGCAGTTACGGGCAGGGGGTAAACTCCTACGAGCAGTACTTC	CASSYGQGVNSYEQYF
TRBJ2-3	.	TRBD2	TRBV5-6	TGTGCCAGCAGCGTAGCGGGGGGGCTCGGCACAGATACGCAGTATTTT	CASSVAGGLGTDTQYF